A selection of T cell receptor beta chains follows, all from one sample in a study of CD8+ T cells in alopecia areata. TCRdb's table, derived via immunoSEQ multiplex PCR, lists solely in-frame clones and lacks some. The table includes around 190,000 clones, less than 65% detected once. The sequencing here drew on CD4+ T cells sorted from blood, taken at week 24, from a patient treated with tofacitinib. Receptors originate from a human donor with alopecia areata. CDR3s include the opening cysteine and the closing phenylalanine or tryptophan. A D gene is named only where the DNA matches it firmly. Clone size is stated in some rows and not others, as once, few, many or a class when expanded.

13,.,TRBJ1-1,TRBV29-1,.,CSVKAGLNTEAFF,TGCAGCGTTAAGGCAGGCCTGAACACTGAAGCTTTCTTT
15,TRBD2,TRBJ2-3,TRBV29-1,.,CSAKWTSSDTDTQYF,TGCAGCGCCAAATGGACTAGCTCCGACACAGATACGCAGTATTTT
14,.,TRBJ2-2,TRBV9,.,CASSAGVSLGELFF,TGTGCCAGCAGCGCCGGGGTGTCCCTCGGGGAGCTGTTTTTT
15,.,TRBJ1-1,TRBV29-1,.,CSVDLYERGYTEAFF,TGCAGCGTTGATCTATACGAACGGGGTTACACTGAAGCTTTCTTT
15,TRBD2,TRBJ2-1,TRBV11-2,few,CASSSVERGLNEQFF,TGTGCCAGCAGCTCCGTCGAGCGGGGGCTTAATGAGCAGTTCTTC
12,.,TRBJ1-4,TRBV29-1,few,CSVVGSGEKLFF,TGCAGCGTTGTGGGGAGTGGGGAAAAACTGTTTTTT
15,.,TRBJ1-2,TRBV4-3,.,CASSQVTDSNYGYTF,TGCGCCAGCAGCCAAGTGACAGATTCTAACTATGGCTACACCTTC
16,TRBD2,TRBJ2-5,TRBV18,.,CASSPPRLAGQETQYF,TGTGCCAGCTCCCCACCGAGACTAGCGGGACAAGAGACCCAGTACTTC
12,.,TRBJ2-7,TRBV2,few,CASSEDTYEQYF,TGTGCCAGCAGTGAAGACACCTACGAGCAGTACTTC
15,.,TRBJ2-7,TRBV7-2,few,CASSLFSVPLAEQYF,TGTGCCAGCAGCTTATTTTCGGTCCCGCTTGCCGAGCAGTACTTC
13,.,TRBJ1-2,TRBV30,.,CAWKTVEYYGYTF,TGTGCCTGGAAGACAGTGGAGTACTATGGCTACACCTTC
14,.,TRBJ2-4,TRBV7-8,.,CASSLAAGAYSQYF,TGTGCCAGCAGCTTAGCGGCCGGGGCATACAGTCAGTACTTC
13,.,TRBJ2-7,TRBV18,.,CASSPNGNYEQYF,TGTGCCAGCTCACCAAACGGAAACTACGAGCAGTACTTC
13,.,TRBJ2-1,TRBV29-1,.,CSVFVPSYNEQFF,TGCAGCGTTTTTGTGCCCTCCTACAATGAGCAGTTCTTC
14,.,TRBJ1-1,TRBV5-6,.,CASSLRSVAAEAFF,TGTGCCAGCAGCTTGAGGTCCGTGGCAGCGGAAGCTTTCTTT
16,.,TRBJ2-3,TRBV11-2,.,CASSAEQGWDTDTQYF,TGTGCCAGCAGCGCAGAACAGGGATGGGACACAGATACGCAGTATTTT
16,.,TRBJ1-1,TRBV4-3,.,CASSQEVGGGAAEAFF,TGCGCCAGCAGCCAAGAGGTCGGTGGCGGGGCGGCTGAAGCTTTCTTT
15,TRBD1,TRBJ1-2,TRBV28,.,CASRPTGTGKNRYTF,TGTGCCAGCAGGCCGACTGGGACAGGGAAAAATCGCTACACCTTC